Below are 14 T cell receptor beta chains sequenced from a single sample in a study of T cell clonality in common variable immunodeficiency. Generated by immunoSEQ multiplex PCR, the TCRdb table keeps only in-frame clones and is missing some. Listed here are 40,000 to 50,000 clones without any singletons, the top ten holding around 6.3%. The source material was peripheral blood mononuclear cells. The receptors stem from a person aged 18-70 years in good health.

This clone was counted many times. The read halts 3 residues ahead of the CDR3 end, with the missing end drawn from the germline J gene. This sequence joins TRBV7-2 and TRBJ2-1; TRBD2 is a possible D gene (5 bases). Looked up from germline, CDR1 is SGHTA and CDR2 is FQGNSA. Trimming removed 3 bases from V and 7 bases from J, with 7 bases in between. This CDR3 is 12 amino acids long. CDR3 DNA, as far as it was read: TGTGCCAGCAGCTTTCGGGGTAATGAG. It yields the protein CASSFRGNE. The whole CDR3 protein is CASSFRGNEQFF.

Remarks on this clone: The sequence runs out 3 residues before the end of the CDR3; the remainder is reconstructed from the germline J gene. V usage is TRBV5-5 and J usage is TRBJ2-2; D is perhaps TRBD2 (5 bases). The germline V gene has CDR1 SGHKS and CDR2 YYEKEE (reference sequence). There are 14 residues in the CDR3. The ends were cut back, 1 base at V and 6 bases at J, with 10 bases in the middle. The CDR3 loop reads CASSLRFSAGELFF. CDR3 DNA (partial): TGTGCCAGCAGCTTGAGGTTTAGCGCCGGGGAG.

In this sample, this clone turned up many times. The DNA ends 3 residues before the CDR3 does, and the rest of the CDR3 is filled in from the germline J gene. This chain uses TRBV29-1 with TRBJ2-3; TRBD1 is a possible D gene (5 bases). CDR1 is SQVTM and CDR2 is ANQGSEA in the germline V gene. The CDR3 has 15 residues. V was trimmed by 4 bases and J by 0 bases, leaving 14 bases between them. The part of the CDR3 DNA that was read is TGCAGCGTTGCCAAAAGGGCAGGGAGCACAGATACG. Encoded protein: CSVAKRAGSTDT. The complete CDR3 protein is CSVAKRAGSTDTQYF.

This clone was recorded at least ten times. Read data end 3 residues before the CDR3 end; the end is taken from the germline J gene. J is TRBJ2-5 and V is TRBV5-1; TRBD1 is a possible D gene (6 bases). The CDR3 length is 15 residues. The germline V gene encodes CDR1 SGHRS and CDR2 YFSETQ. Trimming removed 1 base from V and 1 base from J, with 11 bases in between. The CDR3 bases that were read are TGCGCCAGCAGCTTGCTGACAGGCCCCCAAGAGACC. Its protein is CASSLLTGPQET. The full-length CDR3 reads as CASSLLTGPQETQYF. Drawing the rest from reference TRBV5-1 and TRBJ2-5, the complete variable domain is KAGVTQTPRYLIKTRGQQVTLSCSPISGHRSVSWYQQTPGQGLQFLFEYFSETQRNKGNFPGRFSGRQFSNSRSEMNVSTLELGDSALYLCASSLLTGPQETQYFGPGTRLLVL.

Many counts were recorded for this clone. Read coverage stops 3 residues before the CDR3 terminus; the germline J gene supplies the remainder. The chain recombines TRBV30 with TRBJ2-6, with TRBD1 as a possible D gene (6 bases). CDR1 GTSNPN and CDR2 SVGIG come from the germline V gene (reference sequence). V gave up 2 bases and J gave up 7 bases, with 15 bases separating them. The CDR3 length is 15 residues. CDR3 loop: CAWSSARGVANVLTF. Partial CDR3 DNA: TGTGCCTGGAGTTCAGCCAGGGGAGTAGCCAACGTC.

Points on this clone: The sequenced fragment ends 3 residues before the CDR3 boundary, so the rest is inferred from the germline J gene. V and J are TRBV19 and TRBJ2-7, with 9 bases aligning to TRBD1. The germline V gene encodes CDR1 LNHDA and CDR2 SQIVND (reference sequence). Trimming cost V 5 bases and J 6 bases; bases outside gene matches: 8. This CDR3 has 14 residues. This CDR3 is CASSARDRVAEQYF. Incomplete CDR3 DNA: TGTGCCAGTAGTGCCCGGGACAGGGTTGCCGAG.

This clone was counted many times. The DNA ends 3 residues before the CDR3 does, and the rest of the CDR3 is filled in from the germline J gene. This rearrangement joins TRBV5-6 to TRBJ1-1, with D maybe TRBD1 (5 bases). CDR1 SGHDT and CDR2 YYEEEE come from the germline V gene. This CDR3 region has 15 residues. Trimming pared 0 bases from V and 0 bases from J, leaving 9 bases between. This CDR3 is CASSLGGHMNTEAFF. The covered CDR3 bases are TGTGCCAGCAGCTTGGGGGGCCACATGAACACTGAA. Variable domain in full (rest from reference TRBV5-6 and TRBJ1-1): DAGVTQSPTHLIKTRGQQVTLRCSPKSGHDTVSWYQQALGQGPQFIFQYYEEEERQRGNFPDRFSGHQFPNYSSELNVNALLLGDSALYLCASSLGGHMNTEAFFGQGTRLTVV.

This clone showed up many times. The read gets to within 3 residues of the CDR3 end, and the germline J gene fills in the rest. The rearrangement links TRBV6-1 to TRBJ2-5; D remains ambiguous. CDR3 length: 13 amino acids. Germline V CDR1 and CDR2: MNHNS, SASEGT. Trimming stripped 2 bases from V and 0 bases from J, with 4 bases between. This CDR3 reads CASSELYQETQYF. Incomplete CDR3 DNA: TGTGCCAGCAGTGAACTGTACCAAGAGACC.

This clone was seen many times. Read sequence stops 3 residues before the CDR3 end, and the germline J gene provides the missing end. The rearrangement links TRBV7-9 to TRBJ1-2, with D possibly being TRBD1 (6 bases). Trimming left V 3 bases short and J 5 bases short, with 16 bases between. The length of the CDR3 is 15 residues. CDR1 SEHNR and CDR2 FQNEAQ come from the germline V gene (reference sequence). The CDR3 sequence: CASSLATTGPYGYTF. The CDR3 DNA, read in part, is TGTGCCAGCAGCTTGGCCACTACAGGGCCATATGGC.

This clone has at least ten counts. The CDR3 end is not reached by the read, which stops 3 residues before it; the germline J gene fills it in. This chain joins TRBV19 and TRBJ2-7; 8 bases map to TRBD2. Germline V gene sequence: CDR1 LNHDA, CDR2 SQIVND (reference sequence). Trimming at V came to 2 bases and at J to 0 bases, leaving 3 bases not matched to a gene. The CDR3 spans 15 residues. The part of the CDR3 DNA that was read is TGTGCCAGTAGTATAAGCGGGGGTGGCTCCTACGAG. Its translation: CASSISGGGSYE. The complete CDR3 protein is CASSISGGGSYEQYF.

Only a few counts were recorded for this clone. Incomplete CDR3 DNA: TGCGCCAGCAGCTTGGGGGCAGGGGGCTTAGGAGAGACC. Translation gives CASSLGAGGLGET. The CDR3 as a whole reads CASSLGAGGLGETQYF. V is TRBV5-1 and J is TRBJ2-5, with 8 bases lining up with TRBD1. The read terminates 3 residues ahead of where the CDR3 ends, so the germline J gene completes it. With 0 bases clipped from V and 4 bases from J, the junction kept 8 bases outside the gene matches. CDR3 length: 16 residues. Germline values: CDR1 SGHRS, CDR2 YFSETQ. Together with reference TRBV5-1 and TRBJ2-5, the CDR3 gives the full variable domain: KAGVTQTPRYLIKTRGQQVTLSCSPISGHRSVSWYQQTPGQGLQFLFEYFSETQRNKGNFPGRFSGRQFSNSRSEMNVSTLELGDSALYLCASSLGAGGLGETQYFGPGTRLLVL.

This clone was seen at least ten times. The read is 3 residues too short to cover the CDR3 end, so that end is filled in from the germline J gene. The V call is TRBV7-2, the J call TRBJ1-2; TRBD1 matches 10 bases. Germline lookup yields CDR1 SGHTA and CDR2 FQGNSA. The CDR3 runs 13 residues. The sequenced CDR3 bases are TGTGCCAGCAGCTTGACAGGGGGCTGGGGC. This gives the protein CASSLTGGWG. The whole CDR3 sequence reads CASSLTGGWGYTF.

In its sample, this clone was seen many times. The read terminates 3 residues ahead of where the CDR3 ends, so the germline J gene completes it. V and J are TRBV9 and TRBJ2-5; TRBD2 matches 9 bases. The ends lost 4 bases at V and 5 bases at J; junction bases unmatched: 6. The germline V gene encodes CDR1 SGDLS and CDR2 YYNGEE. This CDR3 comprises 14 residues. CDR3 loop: CASSSGLAQETQYF. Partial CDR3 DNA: TGTGCCAGCAGCTCGGGACTAGCCCAGGAGACC.

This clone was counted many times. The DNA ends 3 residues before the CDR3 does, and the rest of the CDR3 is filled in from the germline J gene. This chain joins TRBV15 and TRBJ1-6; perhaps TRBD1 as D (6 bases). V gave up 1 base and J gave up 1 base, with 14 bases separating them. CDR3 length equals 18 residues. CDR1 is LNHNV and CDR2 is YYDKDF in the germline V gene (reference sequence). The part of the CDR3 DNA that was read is TGTGCCACCAGCAGAGCTACGGACAGCCGGTCCTATAATTCACCC. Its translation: CATSRATDSRSYNSP. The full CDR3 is CATSRATDSRSYNSPLHF.